Below are 4 T cell receptor beta chains sequenced from a single sample in a study of blood T cell repertoires in COVID-19. Only in-frame clones appear in the TCRdb table, and some are missing; sequencing was by immunoSEQ multiplex PCR. This sample has 100,000 to 150,000 clones, with approximately 84% found just once. Sequenced material: peripheral blood. The receptors here all came from a man aged 55 to 69 with acute or convalescent COVID-19.

The chain uses TRBV18 and TRBJ2-2, with D tentatively TRBD1 (5 bases). V was clipped by 6 bases and J by 6 bases, with 23 bases between them. CDR1 and CDR2 from the germline V gene are KGHSH and LQKENI. The CDR3 spans 17 residues. CDR3 in DNA: TGTGCCAGCTCCCCGACACGACAGCCTCAACGCGCCGGGGAGCTGTTTTTT. Amino acid sequence: CASSPTRQPQRAGELFF. The full variable domain, rest sourced from reference TRBV18 and TRBJ2-2, is NAGVMQNPRHLVRRRGQEARLRCSPMKGHSHVYWYRQLPEEGLKFMVYLQKENIIDESGMPKERFSAEFPKEGPSILRIQQVVRGDSAAYFCASSPTRQPQRAGELFFGEGSRLTVL.

This chain connects TRBV7-9 to TRBJ2-1; 7 bases are a match to TRBD2. The ends lost 1 base at V and 7 bases at J; junction bases unmatched: 10. The germline V gene encodes CDR1 SEHNR and CDR2 FQNEAQ (reference sequence). The CDR3 totals 16 residues. Here the CDR3 DNA reads TGTGCCAGCAGCTTAGTCTCTGGCGGGGGAAGGAATGAGCAGTTCTTC. It encodes CASSLVSGGGRNEQFF.

The chain uses TRBV18 and TRBJ1-6; possibly TRBD1 for D (6 bases). Trimming cost V 3 bases and J 3 bases, with 9 bases left between them. The length of the CDR3 is 15 residues. The germline CDR1 and CDR2 sequences are KGHSH and LQKENI. The CDR3 region is CASSPRDNYNSPLHF. CDR3 DNA sequence: TGTGCCAGCTCACCCCGGGACAACTATAATTCACCCCTCCACTTT.

This chain links TRBV5-4 with TRBJ1-2; D unclear. The length of the CDR3 is 13 residues. The V gene lost 2 bases and the J gene lost 6 bases, with 11 bases spanning the gap. CDR1 is SGHNT and CDR2 is YYREEE in the germline V gene (reference sequence). The CDR3 loop is CASSLRASNGYTF. The CDR3 nucleotides are TGTGCCAGCAGCTTACGCGCGTCGAATGGCTACACCTTC.